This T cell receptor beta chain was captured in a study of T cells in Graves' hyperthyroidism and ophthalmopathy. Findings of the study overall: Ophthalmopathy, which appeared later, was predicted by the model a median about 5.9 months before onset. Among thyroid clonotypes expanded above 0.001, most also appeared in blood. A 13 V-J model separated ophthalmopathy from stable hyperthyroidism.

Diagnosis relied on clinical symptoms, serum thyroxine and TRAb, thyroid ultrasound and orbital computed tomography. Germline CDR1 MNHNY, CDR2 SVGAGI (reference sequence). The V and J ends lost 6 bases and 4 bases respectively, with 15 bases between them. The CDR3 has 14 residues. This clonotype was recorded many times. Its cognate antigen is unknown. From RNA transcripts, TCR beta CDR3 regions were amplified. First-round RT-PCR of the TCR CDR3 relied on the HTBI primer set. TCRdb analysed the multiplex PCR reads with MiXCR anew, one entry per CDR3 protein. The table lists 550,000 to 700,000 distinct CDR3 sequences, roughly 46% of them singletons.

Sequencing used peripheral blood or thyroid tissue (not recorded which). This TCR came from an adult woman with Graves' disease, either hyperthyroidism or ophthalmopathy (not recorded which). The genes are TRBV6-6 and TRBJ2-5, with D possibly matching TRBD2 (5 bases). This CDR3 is CASRPGGLGETQYF. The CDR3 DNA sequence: TGTGCCAGCAGACCCGGCGGACTGGGAGAGACCCAGTACTTC.